These 27 T cell receptor beta chains came from one sample sequenced in a study of Tregs in tolerant kidney transplant recipients. The nonmyeloablative bone marrow transplants came from related graft donors, with transient mixed chimerism. TCRdb's copy holds only in-frame clones and misses some; the assay was immunoSEQ multiplex PCR. With tens of thousands of clones in the sample, the ten largest clones hold approximately 1.9%. Sequences were derived from CD4+ T cells from blood (PBMCs), sampled 24 months after the transplant. Receptors were obtained from a human patient who received a combined kidney and bone marrow transplant. The graft donor may account for some of the T cells.

With regard to this clone: The read finishes 3 residues shy of the CDR3 end, and the germline J gene is used to complete it. The chain uses TRBV6-2 or TRBV6-3 and TRBJ2-1; 11 positions agree with TRBD1. The CDR3 loop spans 14 amino acids. V lost 5 bases to trimming and J lost 8 bases; unmatched junction nucleotides: 5. Germline lookup yields CDR1 MNHEY and CDR2 SVGEGT. This CDR3 reads CASSRRTGGDEQFF. The CDR3 bases that were read are TGTGCCAGCAGTCGCCGGACAGGGGGCGATGAG.

The CDR3 spells CATSDPSVGQETQYF. CDR3 DNA (partial): TGTGCCACCAGTGACCCTAGCGTGGGCCAAGAGACC. V and J are TRBV24-1 and TRBJ2-5; weak D call: TRBD2 (6 bases). The read ends 3 residues shy of where the CDR3 ends; the end is completed using the germline J gene. This CDR3 spans 15 amino acids. V gave up 4 bases and J gave up 1 base, with 12 bases separating them. The germline V gene encodes CDR1 KGHDR and CDR2 SFDVKD.

About this clone: The read gets to within 3 residues of the CDR3 end, and the germline J gene fills in the rest. Within the sample, other DNA sequences also encode this same CDR3. The chain recombines TRBV20-1 with TRBJ2-5; D gene unclear. V was trimmed by 2 bases and J by 4 bases, leaving 2 bases between them. This CDR3 has 10 amino acids. CDR1 and CDR2 from the germline V gene are DFQATT and SNEGSKA (reference sequence). CDR3 sequence: CSARRETQYF. The CDR3 DNA, read in part, is TGCAGTGCTAGACGAGAGACC.

A note on this clone: Coverage ceases 3 residues before the CDR3 finishes, and the germline J gene fills in the end. The chain combines TRBV30 with TRBJ2-5; TRBD2 might be the D (5 bases). The V gene's germline CDR1 is GTSNPN and CDR2 SVGIG (reference sequence). V lost 5 bases and J lost 5, with 9 bases in between. The CDR3 contains 11 residues. The CDR3 protein is CAWGRAETQYF. CDR3 DNA (partial): TGTGCCTGGGGGCGGGCGGAGACC.

To note about this clone: The read falls 3 residues short of the CDR3 end, and the missing part is taken from the germline J gene. The chain combines TRBV20-1 with TRBJ2-3, with 12 bases that match TRBD2. Losses at the gene ends were 1 base for V and 5 bases for J; bases not matched to a gene: 4. CDR3 length equals 15 residues. Germline lookup yields CDR1 DFQATT and CDR2 SNEGSKA (reference sequence). CDR3 DNA (partial): TGCAGTGCTAGAGGACTAGCGGGAGTCGTAGATACG. It translates to CSARGLAGVVDT. The full CDR3 is CSARGLAGVVDTQYF.

A remark on this clone: The CDR3 is cut off 3 residues early in the read; its end comes from the germline J gene. The gene calls are TRBV29-1 and TRBJ1-1; TRBD1 agrees at 7 bases. The CDR3 has 13 residues. V lost 6 bases and J lost 4; bases outside the gene matches: 8. Germline CDR1 SQVTM, CDR2 ANQGSEA. CDR3 DNA (partial): TGCAGCGTGGCGGGGCAGGGGGTCACTGAA. Protein product: CSVAGQGVTE. The full CDR3 sequence reads CSVAGQGVTEAFF. Based on the CDR3 plus reference TRBV29-1 and TRBJ1-1, the full variable domain is SAVISQKPSRDICQRGTSLTIQCQVDSQVTMMFWYRQQPGQSLTLIATANQGSEATYESGFVIDKFPISRPNLTFSTLTVSNMSPEDSSIYLCSVAGQGVTEAFFGQGTRLTVV.

The part of the CDR3 DNA that was read is TGTGCCAGCAACTTGGCTAGCGGGATCACCGGGGAG. Translation gives CASNLASGITGE. From start to end, the CDR3 is CASNLASGITGELFF. The rearrangement joins TRBV2 to TRBJ2-2; 9 positions match TRBD2. The read halts 3 residues ahead of the CDR3 end, with the missing end drawn from the germline J gene. The CDR3 extends over 15 amino acids. Germline trimming cut 7 bases from V and 4 bases from J; bases unmatched to any gene: 7. CDR1 is SNHLY, CDR2 FYNNEI, per germline.

As for this clone: Sequencing ends 3 residues short of the CDR3 end; the germline J gene provides the rest. This chain uses TRBV29-1 with TRBJ2-2; D is unresolved. In germline, CDR1 is SQVTM, CDR2 ANQGSEA. The CDR3 is 14 residues long. V shed 4 bases and J shed 1 base, with 10 bases lying between them. Partial CDR3 DNA: TGCAGCGTTGCCTACCTAGTGAACACCGGGGAG. It is translated as CSVAYLVNTGE. The CDR3 in its entirety is CSVAYLVNTGELFF.

Comment on this clone: The read gets to within 3 residues of the CDR3 end, and the germline J gene fills in the rest. This chain joins TRBV5-1 and TRBJ2-5; no reliable D call. Trimming pared 0 bases from V and 1 base from J, leaving 7 bases between. Germline CDR1 is SGHRS and CDR2 is YFSETQ. The CDR3 spans 14 residues. The CDR3 here is CASSLGTLQETQYF. Incomplete CDR3 DNA: TGCGCCAGCAGCTTGGGCACTCTCCAAGAGACC.

Comments on this clone: From the germline J gene comes the end of the CDR3, since the read stops 3 residues before it. The chain links TRBV11-2 to TRBJ1-5; 8 bases are a match to TRBD1. V dropped 1 base and J dropped 4; count of bases not matched to a gene: 3. The CDR3 totals 15 residues. Germline values: CDR1 SGHAT, CDR2 FQNNGV. The CDR3 loop reads CASSLGNRGNQPQHF. The sequenced part of the CDR3 DNA is TGTGCCAGCAGCTTAGGAAACAGGGGGAATCAGCCC.

Remarks on this clone: The read finishes 3 residues shy of the CDR3 end, and the germline J gene is used to complete it. The chain recombines TRBV19 with TRBJ1-1; D ambiguous. Trimming pared 4 bases from V and 0 bases from J, leaving 6 bases between. The CDR3 has 13 residues. The germline V gene encodes CDR1 LNHDA and CDR2 SQIVND (reference sequence). The CDR3 sequence is CASSNPVNTEAFF. The DNA read from the CDR3 is TGTGCCAGTAGTAATCCAGTGAACACTGAA. Full variable domain (remainder filled in from reference TRBV19 and TRBJ1-1): DGGITQSPKYLFRKEGQNVTLSCEQNLNHDAMYWYRQDPGQGLRLIYYSQIVNDFQKGDIAEGYSVSREKKESFPLTVTSAQKNPTAFYLCASSNPVNTEAFFGQGTRLTVV.

As regards this clone: Coverage ceases 3 residues before the CDR3 finishes, and the germline J gene fills in the end. The chain has TRBV7-2 and TRBJ1-5; TRBD1 matches 10 bases. Germline lookup yields CDR1 SGHTA and CDR2 FQGNSA. This CDR3 has 14 residues. J gave up 6 bases and V 4 bases, and 3 bases lay outside the gene matches. The CDR3 bases that were read are TGTGCCAGCAGCTCCAGGACAGGGGGTCAGCCC. Residues: CASSSRTGGQP. Given in full, the CDR3 is CASSSRTGGQPQHF.

With regard to this clone: The observed sequence ends 3 residues before the CDR3 terminus, with the missing tail filled in from the germline J gene. The rearrangement links TRBV5-1 to TRBJ2-5, with TRBD2 identical over 7 bases. The V segment lost 4 bases and the J segment 7 bases; nucleotides outside the gene matches: 10. From germline, CDR1 is SGHRS and CDR2 YFSETQ. CDR3 size: 14 residues. CDR3 amino acids: CASSTTGLVGTQYF. Partial CDR3 DNA: TGCGCCAGCAGCACAACCGGACTAGTTGGGACC.

This clone is classed as medium-sized by frequency. The CDR3 is cut off 3 residues early in the read; its end comes from the germline J gene. This chain links TRBV30 with TRBJ1-4; 9 bases match TRBD1. The V segment lost 0 bases and the J segment 8 bases; nucleotides outside the gene matches: 7. Germline-derived CDR1 and CDR2 are GTSNPN and SVGIG (reference sequence). The CDR3 has 15 residues. Here the CDR3 reads CAWSVRGQGEEKLFF. CDR3 DNA (partial): TGTGCCTGGAGTGTAAGGGGACAGGGAGAAGAAAAA.

Points on this clone: The observed sequence ends 3 residues before the CDR3 terminus, with the missing tail filled in from the germline J gene. This chain uses TRBV7-9 with TRBJ1-5; TRBD1 matches at 7 bases. The CDR3 extends over 13 amino acids. Trimming took 4 bases from V and 5 from J; bases not matched to a gene: 2. The germline CDR1 and CDR2 sequences are SEHNR and FQNEAQ (reference sequence). The CDR3 loop reads CASSSTGHQPQHF. CDR3 bases read: TGTGCCAGCAGCTCGACAGGGCATCAGCCC.

Note on this clone: The CDR3 end falls 3 residues outside the read, so it is completed with the germline J gene. The rearrangement uses TRBV20-1 and TRBJ2-3; D is unclear. The germline V and J ends were trimmed by 1 base and 0 bases, with 2 bases remaining between them. Germline CDR1 DFQATT, CDR2 SNEGSKA (reference sequence). This CDR3 has 12 residues. The CDR3 loop is CSARASTDTQYF. The sequenced CDR3 bases are TGCAGTGCTAGAGCTAGCACAGATACG.

Judged by frequency, this clone is large. The sequenced fragment ends 3 residues before the CDR3 boundary, so the rest is inferred from the germline J gene. The chain combines TRBV19 with TRBJ2-5; 8 nucleotides agree with TRBD2. Germline CDR1 reads LNHDA; CDR2 reads SQIVND (reference sequence). This CDR3 is 17 amino acids long. The ends lost 3 bases at V and 5 bases at J; junction bases unmatched: 14. The CDR3 region is CASSIASGGTQGETQYF. The sequenced part of the CDR3 DNA is TGTGCCAGTAGTATTGCGAGCGGGGGAACCCAGGGCGAGACC.

Comments on this clone: The CDR3 goes on 3 residues after the read ends, and that part is filled in from the germline J gene. The rearrangement links TRBV6-2 or TRBV6-3 to TRBJ2-2; D is uncertain. The V gene's germline CDR1 is MNHEY and CDR2 SVGEGT. Trimming took off 6 bases at V and 5 bases at J, with 13 bases between the two ends. The CDR3 has 14 amino acids. CDR3 region: CASRKPVWTGELFF. The sequenced CDR3 bases are TGTGCCAGCAGAAAGCCTGTTTGGACCGGGGAG.

As regards this clone: From the germline J gene comes the end of the CDR3, since the read stops 3 residues before it. V gene TRBV7-9 combines with J gene TRBJ1-3; D may be TRBD1 (6 bases). Per the germline V gene, CDR1 is SEHNR and CDR2 is FQNEAQ (reference sequence). Trimming stripped 3 bases from V and 4 bases from J, with 10 bases between. The length of the CDR3 is 14 residues. The CDR3 sequence: CASSFTGFGNTIYF. The DNA read from the CDR3 is TGTGCCAGCAGCTTCACAGGGTTCGGAAACACC.

About this clone itself: The read terminates 3 residues ahead of where the CDR3 ends, so the germline J gene completes it. This sequence joins TRBV10-3 and TRBJ2-3; 12 positions agree with TRBD2. This CDR3 region has 14 residues. V dropped 6 bases and J dropped 6; count of bases not matched to a gene: 4. The germline V gene has CDR1 ENHRY and CDR2 SYGVKD. Here the CDR3 reads CAIRSTSGSDTQYF. CDR3 bases read: TGTGCCATCAGGTCGACTAGCGGGAGCGATACG.

Turning to this clone: Sequencing ends 3 residues short of the CDR3 end; the germline J gene provides the rest. The chain is built from TRBV30 and TRBJ1-6, with D possibly TRBD1 on 5 matching bases. Trimming removed 0 bases at V and 8 bases at J, with 8 bases between. Germline-derived CDR1 and CDR2 are GTSNPN and SVGIG (reference sequence). This CDR3 is 13 amino acids long. Here the CDR3 reads CAWSVQGDSPLHF. The covered CDR3 bases are TGTGCCTGGAGTGTACAAGGGGATTCACCC. Full variable domain (missing parts from reference TRBV30 and TRBJ1-6): SQTIHQWPATLVQPVGSPLSLECTVEGTSNPNLYWYRQAAGRGLQLLFYSVGIGQISSEVPQNLSASRPQDRQFILSSKKLLLSDSGFYLCAWSVQGDSPLHFGNGTRLTVT.

As concerns this clone: The read finishes 3 residues shy of the CDR3 end, and the germline J gene is used to complete it. J is TRBJ2-3 and V is TRBV7-7; the match to TRBD2 covers 7 bases. This CDR3 has 14 amino acids. Germline V gene lookup returns CDR1 SSHAT and CDR2 FNYEAQ (reference sequence). V shed 2 bases, J shed 3 bases, and the junction held 2 bases outside the gene matches. CDR3 amino acids: CASSLIGGTDTQYF. Partial CDR3 DNA: TGTGCCAGCAGCTTAATCGGGGGGACAGATACG. The whole variable domain, remainder taken from reference TRBV7-7 and TRBJ2-3, is GAGVSQSPRYKVTKRGQDVTLRCDPISSHATLYWYQQALGQGPEFLTYFNYEAQPDKSGLPSDRFSAERPEGSISTLTIQRTEQRDSAMYRCASSLIGGTDTQYFGPGTRLTVL.

For this clone: The read gets to within 3 residues of the CDR3 end, and the germline J gene fills in the rest. The rearrangement joins TRBV20-1 to TRBJ2-7; 12 positions match TRBD2. This CDR3 is built from 16 residues. The V gene's germline CDR1 is DFQATT and CDR2 SNEGSKA (reference sequence). After removal of 6 bases from V and 0 bases from J, the junction contained 9 bases not matched to a gene. The DNA read from the CDR3 is TGCAGTGCGGGACCTAGCGGGAGGGTCCGCTCCTACGAG. Translating it yields CSAGPSGRVRSYE. The entire CDR3 is CSAGPSGRVRSYEQYF.

As concerns this clone: The CDR3 end falls 3 residues outside the read, so it is completed with the germline J gene. The rearrangement uses TRBV7-9 and TRBJ2-3; 9 bases agree with TRBD1. V trimming: 4 bases; J trimming: 1 base; junction bases outside the gene matches: 0. The CDR3 consists of 14 residues. Germline V CDR1 and CDR2: SEHNR, FQNEAQ (reference sequence). CDR3 DNA (partial): TGTGCCAGCAGCTGGACAGGGGGCACAGATACG. Translation: CASSWTGGTDT. In full, the CDR3 is CASSWTGGTDTQYF. The whole variable domain, filled in from reference TRBV7-9 and TRBJ2-3, reads DTGVSQNPRHKITKRGQNVTFRCDPISEHNRLYWYRQTLGQGPEFLTYFQNEAQLEKSRLLSDRFSAERPKGSFSTLEIQRTEQGDSAMYLCASSWTGGTDTQYFGPGTRLTVL.

On this clone: Read sequence stops 3 residues before the CDR3 end, and the germline J gene provides the missing end. The J gene is TRBJ2-7, the V gene TRBV29-1; D is perhaps TRBD1 (5 bases). CDR1 and CDR2 from the germline V gene are SQVTM and ANQGSEA. Trimming removed 2 bases at V and 6 bases at J, with 11 bases between. The CDR3 totals 12 residues. The CDR3 DNA, read in part, is TGCAGCGTTGAACAAGACAGTACCGAG. Amino acid sequence: CSVEQDSTE. The CDR3 reads in full as CSVEQDSTEQYF.

The CDR3 reads CASSLQGFSYEQYF. CDR3 DNA, as far as it was read: TGTGCCAGCAGCCTCCAAGGGTTCTCCTACGAG. The chain recombines TRBV6-2 or TRBV6-3 with TRBJ2-7; D ambiguous. The read ends 3 residues before the CDR3 terminus; that terminus is restored from the germline J gene. The V end was cut by 6 bases, the J end by 0 bases, with 12 bases between. This CDR3 has 14 amino acids. Germline loops: CDR1 MNHEY, CDR2 SVGEGT.

This clone shows up as medium-sized by frequency. The CDR3 region is CASSSPPGTSASGDTQYF. CDR3 DNA (partial): TGTGCCAGTAGTAGCCCCCCCGGGACTAGCGCCTCCGGAGATACG. The rearrangement uses TRBV19 and TRBJ2-3, with 10 bases matching TRBD2. The sequenced fragment ends 3 residues before the CDR3 boundary, so the rest is inferred from the germline J gene. The trim removed 4 bases at V and 5 bases at J, leaving 15 bases unmatched. The CDR3 extends over 18 amino acids. Germline CDR1 reads LNHDA; CDR2 reads SQIVND (reference sequence). Using reference TRBV19 and TRBJ2-3 for the parts outside the CDR3, the full variable domain is DGGITQSPKYLFRKEGQNVTLSCEQNLNHDAMYWYRQDPGQGLRLIYYSQIVNDFQKGDIAEGYSVSREKKESFPLTVTSAQKNPTAFYLCASSSPPGTSASGDTQYFGPGTRLTVL.